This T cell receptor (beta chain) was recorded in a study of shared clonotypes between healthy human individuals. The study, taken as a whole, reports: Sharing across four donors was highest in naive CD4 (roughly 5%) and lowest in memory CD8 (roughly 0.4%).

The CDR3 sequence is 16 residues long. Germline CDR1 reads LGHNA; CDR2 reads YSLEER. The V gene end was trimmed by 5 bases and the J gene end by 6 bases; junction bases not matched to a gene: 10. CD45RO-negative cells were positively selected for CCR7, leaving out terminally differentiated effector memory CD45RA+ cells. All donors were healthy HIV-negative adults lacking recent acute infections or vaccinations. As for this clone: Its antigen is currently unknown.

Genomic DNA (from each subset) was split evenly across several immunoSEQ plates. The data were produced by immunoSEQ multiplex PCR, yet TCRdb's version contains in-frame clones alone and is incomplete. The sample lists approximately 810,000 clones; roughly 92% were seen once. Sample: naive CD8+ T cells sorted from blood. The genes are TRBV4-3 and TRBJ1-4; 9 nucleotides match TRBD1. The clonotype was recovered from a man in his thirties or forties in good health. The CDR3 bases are TGCGCCAGCAGCTACGGGACAGGGCTTACTGATGAAAAACTGTTTTTT. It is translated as CASSYGTGLTDEKLFF.